This entry features one T cell receptor (beta chain) sequence. The data were taken from a study of T-cell memory formation after mild COVID-19. Each CDR3 protein gets one entry after TCRdb re-called the 5' RACE reads with MiXCR. The data hold 350,000 to 450,000 distinct CDR3 sequences, with 20% to 25% observed a single time. The CDR3 contains 13 residues. Germline CDR1 is SGHVS and CDR2 is FQNEAQ. Trimming cost V 10 bases and J 0 bases, with 11 bases left between them. The V and J genes are TRBV7-8 and TRBJ2-3, with D possibly being TRBD1 or TRBD2 (5 bases each). What was sequenced was PBMCs or a T cell subset sorted from them (not recorded which). The TCR was taken from an adult woman who had mild COVID-19 (a few samples of this study predate the infection). Cell type and time point are not known. For the CDR3, the DNA is TGTGCCACCGGGTGGGACAGCACAGATACGCAGTATTTT. It translates to CATGWDSTDTQYF.